This TCR beta chain derives from a study of CD8+ T cells in alopecia areata. Germline V gives CDR1 GTSNPN, CDR2 SVGIG (reference sequence). The CDR3 contains 15 residues. Trimming removed 3 bases at V and 3 bases at J, with 15 bases between. Following extraction, RNA underwent reverse transcription to cDNA, which served as the sequencing template. Clones were read by immunoSEQ multiplex PCR, and TCRdb kept only the in-frame ones, dropping some. Of around 250,000 clones listed, 67% were seen once; the top ten hold approximately 1.2%. Sequencing used CD4+ T cells sorted from blood, obtained at week 0. The chain joins TRBV30 to TRBJ2-1, with D perhaps given as TRBD1 or TRBD2 (6 bases each). This sequence originates from a human donor with alopecia areata. In DNA form, the CDR3 reads TGTGCCTGGAGCCCTCGGAGGGGGAACTACAATGAGCAGTTCTTC. Protein: CAWSPRRGNYNEQFF. The full variable domain, rest sourced from reference TRBV30 and TRBJ2-1, is SQTIHQWPATLVQPVGSPLSLECTVEGTSNPNLYWYRQAAGRGLQLLFYSVGIGQISSEVPQNLSASRPQDRQFILSSKKLLLSDSGFYLCAWSPRRGNYNEQFFGPGTRLTVL.